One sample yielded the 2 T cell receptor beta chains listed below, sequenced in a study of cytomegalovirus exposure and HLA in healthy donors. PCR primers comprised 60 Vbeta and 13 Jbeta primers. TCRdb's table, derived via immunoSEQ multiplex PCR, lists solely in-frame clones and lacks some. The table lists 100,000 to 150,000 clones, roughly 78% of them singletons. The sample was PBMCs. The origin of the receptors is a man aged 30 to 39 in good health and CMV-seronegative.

In DNA form, the CDR3 reads TGCGCCAGCAGTCCTACTAGCGGGTCCACCGGGGAGCTGTTTTTT. Its protein is CASSPTSGSTGELFF. The chain links TRBV5-1 to TRBJ2-2, with TRBD2 matching over 9 bases. After removal of 5 bases from V and 4 bases from J, the junction contained 6 bases not matched to a gene. The CDR3 spans 15 residues. The V gene's germline CDR1 is SGHRS and CDR2 YFSETQ.

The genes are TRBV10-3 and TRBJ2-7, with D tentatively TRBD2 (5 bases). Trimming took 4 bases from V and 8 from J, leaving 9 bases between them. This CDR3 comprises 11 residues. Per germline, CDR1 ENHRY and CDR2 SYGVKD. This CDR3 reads CAISGPGKQYF. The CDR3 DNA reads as TGTGCCATCAGTGGTCCGGGGAAGCAGTACTTC.